What follows are 32 T cell receptor beta chains derived from one specimen sequenced in a study of OX40 agonist ivuxolimab in advanced cancers. TCRdb keeps only in-frame clones here, not all; method: immunoSEQ multiplex PCR. The table has 70,000 or so clones, around four fifths seen once. The source was CD4+ or CD8+ T cells sorted from blood, collected in a trial of the OX40 agonist ivuxolimab. These receptors were obtained from an adult with an advanced solid tumor such as melanoma, head and neck, liver or kidney cancer.

V usage is TRBV19 and J usage is TRBJ1-4, with D perhaps matching TRBD1 (6 bases). From germline, CDR1 is LNHDA and CDR2 SQIVND (reference sequence). This CDR3 has 15 amino acids. Trimming shortened V by 5 bases and J by 0 bases, and 10 bases separated the two germline ends. CDR3 nucleotides: TGTGCCAGTAGTCCTAGACAGGCAACTAATGAAAAACTGTTTTTT. It specifies CASSPRQATNEKLFF.

The V gene is TRBV27, the J gene TRBJ2-4; D is undetermined. The germline V and J ends were trimmed by 6 bases and 1 base, with 16 bases remaining between them. CDR3 length: 16 residues. Germline V gives CDR1 MNHEY, CDR2 SMNVEV (reference sequence). CDR3 in DNA: TGTGCCAGCAGCGAAAAAGGTGCCGGGGCCAAAAACATTCAGTACTTC. It encodes CASSEKGAGAKNIQYF.

The CDR3 bases are TGCGCCAGCAGCTTGGAAGGCCTCCTAATGAACACTGAAGCTTTCTTT. It specifies CASSLEGLLMNTEAFF. V is TRBV5-1 and J is TRBJ1-1; D remains unclear. V gave up 0 bases and J gave up 0 bases, with 12 bases separating them. Germline V gives CDR1 SGHRS, CDR2 YFSETQ. The CDR3 is 16 residues long. Supplemented by reference TRBV5-1 and TRBJ1-1, the full variable domain reads KAGVTQTPRYLIKTRGQQVTLSCSPISGHRSVSWYQQTPGQGLQFLFEYFSETQRNKGNFPGRFSGRQFSNSRSEMNVSTLELGDSALYLCASSLEGLLMNTEAFFGQGTRLTVV.

The table lists this clone with a count of one. This rearrangement joins TRBV7-9 to TRBJ1-5; 9 bases fit TRBD1. The V gene's germline CDR1 is SEHNR and CDR2 FQNEAQ (reference sequence). Trimming at V came to 3 bases and at J to 3 bases, leaving 12 bases not matched to a gene. The CDR3 loop spans 18 amino acids. CDR3 sequence (DNA): TGTGCCAGCAGCTTTTTCCCGGGACAGGGAGTCTCCAATCAGCCCCAGCATTTT. Encoded protein: CASSFFPGQGVSNQPQHF.

The J gene is TRBJ1-2, the V gene TRBV7-3; D unresolved. In germline, CDR1 is SGHTA, CDR2 FQGTGA. V lost 2 bases, J lost 0 bases, and 10 bases lay in between. This CDR3 comprises 15 residues. CDR3: CASSLARSTNYGYTF. CDR3 DNA sequence: TGTGCCAGCAGCTTAGCGAGGAGCACTAACTATGGCTACACCTTC.

The chain has TRBV5-5 and TRBJ2-7, with TRBD1 matching over 7 bases. Losses at the gene ends were 5 bases for V and 5 bases for J; bases not matched to a gene: 7. CDR1 and CDR2 from the germline V gene are SGHKS and YYEKEE (reference sequence). The CDR3 runs 13 residues. The CDR3 protein is CASRTTGVDEQYF. CDR3 sequence (DNA): TGTGCCAGCAGAACAACAGGGGTGGACGAGCAGTACTTC.

The V gene is TRBV5-1, the J gene TRBJ1-3; 7 bases agree with TRBD1. CDR1 is SGHRS and CDR2 is YFSETQ in the germline V gene. This CDR3 is built from 13 residues. V was pared by 4 bases and J by 2 bases, with 0 bases of the junction left unmatched. CDR3 sequence reads: CASSQGAGNTIYF. The CDR3 bases are TGCGCCAGCAGCCAGGGGGCTGGAAACACCATATATTTT.

This clone was seen only a few times. Other DNA sequences in the same sample also yield this CDR3. The chain carries TRBV7-8 and TRBJ2-5; 8 bases agree with TRBD2. CDR3 length: 15 amino acids. The germline V gene has CDR1 SGHVS and CDR2 FQNEAQ. The trim removed 1 base at V and 1 base at J, leaving 2 bases unmatched. In DNA form, the CDR3 reads TGTGCCAGCAGCTTAGGCGGGGGGTTCCAAGAGACCCAGTACTTC. The encoded protein is CASSLGGGFQETQYF. The variable domain in full, completed from reference TRBV7-8 and TRBJ2-5, reads GAGVSQSPRYKVAKRGQDVALRCDPISGHVSLFWYQQALGQGPEFLTYFQNEAQLDKSGLPSDRFFAERPEGSVSTLKIQRTQQEDSAVYLCASSLGGGFQETQYFGPGTRLLVL.

This sequence joins TRBV28 and TRBJ2-3, with D possibly being TRBD1 (5 bases). The CDR3 length is 15 residues. Trimming removed 3 bases at V and 1 base at J, with 11 bases between. The germline gives CDR1 MDHEN, CDR2 SYDVKM. CDR3 sequence: CASSLIGAGTDTQYF. The CDR3 DNA sequence: TGTGCCAGCAGTTTGATTGGGGCGGGCACAGATACGCAGTATTTT.

V and J are TRBV6-5 and TRBJ1-2; D is unclear. CDR3 length: 12 amino acids. Germline values: CDR1 MNHEY, CDR2 SVGAGI. The V and J ends lost 7 bases and 6 bases respectively, with 12 bases between them. CDR3: CASTFSGDGYTF. The CDR3 region has the DNA TGTGCCAGCACTTTCTCCGGGGATGGCTACACCTTC.

The rearrangement uses TRBV29-1 and TRBJ1-3; no reliable D call. The CDR3 sequence is 14 residues long. CDR1 is SQVTM and CDR2 is ANQGSEA in the germline V gene. The germline V and J ends were trimmed by 4 bases and 0 bases, with 10 bases remaining between them. For the CDR3, the DNA is TGCAGCGTTGGGGATACAAACTCTGGAAACACCATATATTTT. This codes for CSVGDTNSGNTIYF.

This clone was seen a single time. J is TRBJ1-2 and V is TRBV28; 7 bases are shared with TRBD1. The V gene end was trimmed by 2 bases and the J gene end by 3 bases; junction bases not matched to a gene: 6. CDR3 length equals 15 residues. The germline CDR1 and CDR2 sequences are MDHEN and SYDVKM. The CDR3 sequence is CASSLPYTGDYGYTF. Here the CDR3 DNA reads TGTGCCAGCAGTTTACCCTATACAGGGGACTATGGCTACACCTTC.

The count of this clone is one. The V call is TRBV7-8, the J call TRBJ1-1; no definite D call. The CDR3 is 14 residues long. V was shortened by 0 bases and J by 0 bases, with 5 bases between the two germline ends. CDR1 is SGHVS and CDR2 is FQNEAQ in the germline V gene. In DNA form, the CDR3 reads TGTGCCAGCAGCTTAGCAAGCATGAACACTGAAGCTTTCTTT. It codes for CASSLASMNTEAFF. The complete variable domain, with remaining parts taken from reference TRBV7-8 and TRBJ1-1, reads GAGVSQSPRYKVAKRGQDVALRCDPISGHVSLFWYQQALGQGPEFLTYFQNEAQLDKSGLPSDRFFAERPEGSVSTLKIQRTQQEDSAVYLCASSLASMNTEAFFGQGTRLTVV.

The chain recombines TRBV6-1 with TRBJ2-1, with 14 bases matching TRBD2. V trimming: 6 bases; J trimming: 6 bases; junction bases outside the gene matches: 4. The germline V gene encodes CDR1 MNHNS and CDR2 SASEGT. This CDR3 spans 15 amino acids. CDR3 sequence (DNA): TGTGCCAGCAGAAGACTAGCGGGAGGGTCCAATGAGCAGTTCTTC. Amino acids: CASRRLAGGSNEQFF.

The gene calls are TRBV4-2 and TRBJ2-1, with 8 positions matching TRBD1. Trimming cost V 2 bases and J 8 bases; bases outside gene matches: 11. CDR1 is LGHNA and CDR2 is YNFKEQ in the germline V gene. The CDR3 sequence is 16 residues long. This CDR3 reads CASSQNGQGIGDEQFF. For the CDR3, the DNA is TGTGCCAGCAGCCAAAACGGACAGGGTATCGGCGATGAGCAGTTCTTC.

This clone was seen only a few times. The chain links TRBV4-1 to TRBJ1-5, with D perhaps matching TRBD1 (5 bases). The CDR3 runs to 15 residues. The germline CDR1 and CDR2 sequences are MGHRA and YSYEKL. Trimming pared 1 base from V and 5 bases from J, leaving 12 bases between. CDR3 region: CASSQGWDGHQPQHF. Written as DNA, the CDR3 is TGCGCCAGCAGCCAAGGATGGGACGGTCATCAGCCCCAGCATTTT.

The rearrangement joins TRBV28 to TRBJ2-7; 14 nucleotides match TRBD2. The V segment lost 6 bases and the J segment 7 bases; nucleotides outside the gene matches: 14. The germline V gene encodes CDR1 MDHEN and CDR2 SYDVKM. This CDR3 comprises 17 residues. The CDR3 spells CASRPPPTSGRAGEQYF. The DNA for the CDR3 is TGTGCCAGCAGACCACCCCCGACTAGCGGGAGGGCCGGTGAGCAGTACTTC.

This chain links TRBV14 with TRBJ1-1; D remains unclear. V gave up 5 bases and J gave up 1 base, with 14 bases separating them. Germline V gene lookup returns CDR1 SGHDN and CDR2 FVKESK. The CDR3 has 15 residues. CDR3 protein: CASSKGRRQNTEAFF. The CDR3, as DNA: TGTGCCAGCAGCAAAGGGCGACGGCAGAACACTGAAGCTTTCTTT.

The rearrangement uses TRBV28 and TRBJ1-2, with TRBD1 as a possible D gene (5 bases). Germline V gene data show CDR1 as MDHEN and CDR2 as SYDVKM. This CDR3 has 13 residues. Trimming shortened V by 5 bases and J by 1 base, and 8 bases separated the two germline ends. For the CDR3, the DNA is TGTGCCAGCAGTCCGACAGATAACTATGGCTACACCTTC. Translating it yields CASSPTDNYGYTF.

V gene TRBV5-5 combines with J gene TRBJ2-2; D might be TRBD1 (6 bases). Trimming took off 2 bases at V and 4 bases at J, with 21 bases between the two ends. This CDR3 contains 18 residues. Germline CDR1 and CDR2: SGHKS and YYEKEE (reference sequence). The CDR3 spells CASSFDPGARSTTGELFF. The CDR3 DNA sequence: TGTGCCAGCAGCTTTGATCCAGGGGCGCGTTCGACCACCGGGGAGCTGTTTTTT.

The V gene is TRBV28, the J gene TRBJ2-3; TRBD1 matches 10 bases. Germline V gene sequence: CDR1 MDHEN, CDR2 SYDVKM. V lost 4 bases and J lost 5; bases outside the gene matches: 6. This CDR3 has 15 amino acids. The CDR3 sequence: CASSSSGTGEDTQYF. DNA for the CDR3: TGTGCCAGCAGTTCTTCCGGGACAGGGGAAGATACGCAGTATTTT.

This clone was counted between two and nine times. This chain joins TRBV7-8 and TRBJ2-7; 13 bases fit TRBD2. The CDR3 has 13 residues. Trimming took 3 bases from V and 10 from J; bases not matched to a gene: 3. Germline-derived CDR1 and CDR2 are SGHVS and FQNEAQ. The DNA for the CDR3 is TGTGCCAGCAGCTTTGGACTAGCGGGGGATCAGTACGTC. It codes for CASSFGLAGDQYV.

V usage is TRBV18 and J usage is TRBJ2-3, with TRBD2 matching over 9 bases. The V gene's germline CDR1 is KGHSH and CDR2 LQKENI. J was trimmed by 2 bases and V by 5 bases; bases with no gene match: 14. The CDR3 loop spans 18 amino acids. The CDR3 region is CASSSRAGGPTSTDTQYF. The CDR3 DNA reads TGTGCCAGCTCATCACGTGCGGGGGGGCCAACTTCCACAGATACGCAGTATTTT.

This sequence joins TRBV5-8 and TRBJ1-5, with a tentative D call TRBD1 (6 bases). Between the trimmed V and J ends, which lost 1 base and 6 bases, there was a span of 14 bases. CDR3 length equals 15 residues. Germline V CDR1 and CDR2: SGHTS, YDEGEE. DNA of the CDR3: TGTGCCAGCAGCTTGACTACAGGGTCAGGTCAGCCCCAGCATTTT. This sequence encodes CASSLTTGSGQPQHF.

This rearrangement joins TRBV2 to TRBJ2-5, with D perhaps matching TRBD2 (5 bases). The better agreement between TRBJ2-7 and the DNA end casts doubt on the J call. This CDR3 region has 14 residues. Germline values: CDR1 SNHLY, CDR2 FYNNEI. The CDR3 coding sequence is TGTGCCAGCAGTGAGCCCCGAGGGATCTACGAGCAGTACTTC. This encodes CASSEPRGIYEQYF.

This clone was picked up a small number of times. The J gene is TRBJ2-3, the V gene TRBV28; possibly TRBD2 for D (6 bases). This CDR3 has 17 residues. Deletions cut 4 bases from V and 4 bases from J, with 21 bases between. Germline CDR1 MDHEN, CDR2 SYDVKM. CDR3 sequence: CASSSNSGVRRSDTQYF. In DNA form, the CDR3 reads TGTGCCAGCAGTTCCAACTCGGGAGTCCGGCGCTCAGATACGCAGTATTTT. Complete variable domain (other parts from reference TRBV28 and TRBJ2-3): DVKVTQSSRYLVKRTGEKVFLECVQDMDHENMFWYRQDPGLGLRLIYFSYDVKMKEKGDIPEGYSVSREKKERFSLILESASTNQTSMYLCASSSNSGVRRSDTQYFGPGTRLTVL.

V usage is TRBV5-1 and J usage is TRBJ2-1; TRBD2 agrees at 8 bases. The germline V gene encodes CDR1 SGHRS and CDR2 YFSETQ. The CDR3 spans 14 residues. V shed 7 bases, J shed 7 bases, and the junction held 10 bases outside the gene matches. The CDR3 nucleotides are TGCGCCAGCCAAAGCGCGCGGGGGGTAAATGAGCAGTTCTTC. Protein: CASQSARGVNEQFF. The complete variable domain, with remaining parts taken from reference TRBV5-1 and TRBJ2-1, reads KAGVTQTPRYLIKTRGQQVTLSCSPISGHRSVSWYQQTPGQGLQFLFEYFSETQRNKGNFPGRFSGRQFSNSRSEMNVSTLELGDSALYLCASQSARGVNEQFFGPGTRLTVL.

The chain combines TRBV18 with TRBJ1-5; D gene ambiguous. The CDR3 consists of 13 residues. The V gene lost 3 bases and the J gene lost 6 bases, with 9 bases spanning the gap. Per the germline V gene, CDR1 is KGHSH and CDR2 is LQKENI. In DNA form, the CDR3 reads TGTGCCAGCTCACCGGATTTGAGTCAGCCCCAGCATTTT. Its protein product is CASSPDLSQPQHF.

The gene calls are TRBV6-5 and TRBJ2-1; D is uncertain. This CDR3 region has 12 residues. V lost 2 bases, J lost 7 bases, and 6 bases lay in between. Germline V lookup: CDR1 MNHEY, CDR2 SVGAGI. CDR3 nucleotides: TGTGCCAGCAGTTACCCGACAAATGAGCAGTTCTTC. Amino acid sequence: CASSYPTNEQFF.

CDR3 DNA sequence: TGTGCCAGCTCACCGAGTCCCGGGACAGGGATCAGAGGCGCGAACTATGGCTACACCTTC. The encoded protein is CASSPSPGTGIRGANYGYTF. This chain uses TRBV18 with TRBJ1-2; TRBD1 matches at 9 bases. The CDR3 is made up of 20 amino acids. Germline loops: CDR1 KGHSH, CDR2 LQKENI. Losses at the gene ends were 3 bases for V and 2 bases for J; bases not matched to a gene: 19.

J is TRBJ2-5 and V is TRBV6-6; 13 positions agree with TRBD2. Per the germline V gene, CDR1 is MNHNY and CDR2 is SVGAGI (reference sequence). Unmatched junction bases numbered 6, after V lost 6 bases and J lost 5 bases. This CDR3 is 15 amino acids long. The CDR3, as DNA: TGTGCCAGCAGAATACTAGCGGGGGGGCGGGAGACCCAGTACTTC. The encoded protein is CASRILAGGRETQYF.

The chain combines TRBV5-6 with TRBJ2-1; D is unclear. The CDR3 has 14 amino acids. The germline V gene has CDR1 SGHDT and CDR2 YYEEEE. The V end lost 2 bases, the J end lost 1 base, and 7 bases lay between the germline ends. The CDR3 sequence is CASSFGGSYNEQFF. In DNA, the CDR3 is TGTGCCAGCAGCTTTGGTGGGTCCTACAATGAGCAGTTCTTC.